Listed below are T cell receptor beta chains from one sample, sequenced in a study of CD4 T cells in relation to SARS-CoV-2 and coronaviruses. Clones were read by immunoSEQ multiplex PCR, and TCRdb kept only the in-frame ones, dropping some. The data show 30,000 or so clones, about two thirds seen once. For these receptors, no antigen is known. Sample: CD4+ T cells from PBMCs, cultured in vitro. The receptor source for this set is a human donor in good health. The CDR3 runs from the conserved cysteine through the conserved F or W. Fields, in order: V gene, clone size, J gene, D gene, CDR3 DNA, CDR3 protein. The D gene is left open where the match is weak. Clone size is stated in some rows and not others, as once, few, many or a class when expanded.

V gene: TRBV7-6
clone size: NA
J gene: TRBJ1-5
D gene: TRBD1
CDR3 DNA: TGTGCCAGCAGCTTGGGGACAGGGGATAGCAATCAGCCCCAGCATTTT
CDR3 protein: CASSLGTGDSNQPQHF

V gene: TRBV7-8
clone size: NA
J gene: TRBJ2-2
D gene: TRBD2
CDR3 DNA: TGTGCCAGCAGCTTATCCGGGGGGAGCACCGGGGAGCTGTTTTTT
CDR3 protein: CASSLSGGSTGELFF

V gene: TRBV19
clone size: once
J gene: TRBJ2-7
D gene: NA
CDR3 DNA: TGTGCCAGTAGCCCATGGGGGGATTACGAGCAGTACTTC
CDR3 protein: CASSPWGDYEQYF

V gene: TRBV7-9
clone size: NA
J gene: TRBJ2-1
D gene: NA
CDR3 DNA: TGTGCCAGCAGCCCAAGGACCCTGGGGGGTTACAATGAGCAGTTCTTC
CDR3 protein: CASSPRTLGGYNEQFF

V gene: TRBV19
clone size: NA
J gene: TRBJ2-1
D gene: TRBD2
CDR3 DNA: TGTGCCAGTAGTCTCCCTCTAGCGGGGGCACGTGGAGAGCAGTTCTTC
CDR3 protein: CASSLPLAGARGEQFF

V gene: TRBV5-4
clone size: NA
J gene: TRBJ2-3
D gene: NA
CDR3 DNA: TGTGCCAGCAGCTTGGGGGACCCGAACTCCTTAAGATTGGATACGCAGTATTTT
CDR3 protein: CASSLGDPNSLRLDTQYF

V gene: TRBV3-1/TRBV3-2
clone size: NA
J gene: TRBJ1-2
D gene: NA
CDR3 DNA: TGTGCCAGCAGCCAAGCGGGGACGGGTGGCTACACCTTC
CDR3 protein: CASSQAGTGGYTF

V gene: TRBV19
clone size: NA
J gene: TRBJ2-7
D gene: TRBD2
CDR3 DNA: TGTGCCAGTACGGCTAGCGGGAGATTCTACGAGCAGTACTTC
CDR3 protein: CASTASGRFYEQYF

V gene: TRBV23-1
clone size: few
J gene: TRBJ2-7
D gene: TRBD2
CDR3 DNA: TGCGCCAGCAGCCAAACGGGGGGTGATGCCTACGAGCAGTACTTC
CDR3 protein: CASSQTGGDAYEQYF

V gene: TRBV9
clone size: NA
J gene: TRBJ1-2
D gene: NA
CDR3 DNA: TGTGCCAGCAGCGTACCCGGGGGTGGCTATGGCTACACCTTC
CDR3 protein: CASSVPGGGYGYTF

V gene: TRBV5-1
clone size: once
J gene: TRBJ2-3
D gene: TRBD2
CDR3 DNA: TGCGCCAGCCGTCAAGCGGGGGGAACAGATACGCAGTATTTT
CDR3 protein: CASRQAGGTDTQYF

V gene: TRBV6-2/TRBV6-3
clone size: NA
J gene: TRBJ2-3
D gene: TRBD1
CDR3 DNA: TGTGCCAGCAGTTATACGCGGGACAGGGAAGATACGCAGTATTTT
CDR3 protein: CASSYTRDREDTQYF

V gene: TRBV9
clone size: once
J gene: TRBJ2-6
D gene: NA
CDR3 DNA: TGTGCCAGCAGCGAAAAATCTGGGGCCAACGTCCTGACTTTC
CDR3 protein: CASSEKSGANVLTF

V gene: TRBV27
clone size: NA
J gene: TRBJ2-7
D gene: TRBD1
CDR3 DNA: TGTGCCAGCAGTCGCCCCGGGACAGGGAGGTACGAGCAGTACTTC
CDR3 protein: CASSRPGTGRYEQYF